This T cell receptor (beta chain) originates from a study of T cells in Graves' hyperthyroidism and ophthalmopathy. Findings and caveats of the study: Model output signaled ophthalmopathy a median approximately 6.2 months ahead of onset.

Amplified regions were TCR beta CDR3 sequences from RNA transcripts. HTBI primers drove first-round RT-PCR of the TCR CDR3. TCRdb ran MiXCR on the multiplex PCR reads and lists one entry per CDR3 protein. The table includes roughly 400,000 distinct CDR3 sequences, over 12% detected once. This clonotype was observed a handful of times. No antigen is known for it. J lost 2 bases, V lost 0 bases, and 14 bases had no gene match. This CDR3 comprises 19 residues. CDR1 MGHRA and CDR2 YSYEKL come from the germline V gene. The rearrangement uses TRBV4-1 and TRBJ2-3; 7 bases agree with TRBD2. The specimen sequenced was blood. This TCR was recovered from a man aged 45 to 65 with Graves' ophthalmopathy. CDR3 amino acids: CASSQERQSGGSPTDTQYF. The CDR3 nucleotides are TGCGCCAGCAGCCAAGAACGACAGTCTGGCGGGAGCCCCACAGATACGCAGTATTTT.